A single sample is the source of the 20 T cell receptor beta chains below, sequenced in a study of blood T cell repertoires in COVID-19. TCRdb's copy holds only in-frame clones and misses some; the assay was immunoSEQ multiplex PCR. The sample holds around 250,000 clones, 85% to 90% seen once. The sequenced material came from peripheral blood. These receptor sequences come from a woman in her forties who had recovered from COVID-19.

The rearrangement joins TRBV7-8 to TRBJ2-1, with D possibly matching TRBD2 (6 bases). Germline V CDR1 and CDR2: SGHVS, FQNEAQ. This CDR3 is built from 15 residues. Trimming cost V 1 base and J 2 bases, with 9 bases left between them. The CDR3 loop reads CASSLDSSAYNEQFF. The CDR3, as DNA: TGTGCCAGCAGCTTAGACTCTAGCGCCTACAATGAGCAGTTCTTC. Based on the CDR3 plus reference TRBV7-8 and TRBJ2-1, the full variable domain is GAGVSQSPRYKVAKRGQDVALRCDPISGHVSLFWYQQALGQGPEFLTYFQNEAQLDKSGLPSDRFFAERPEGSVSTLKIQRTQQEDSAVYLCASSLDSSAYNEQFFGPGTRLTVL.

The rearrangement links TRBV2 to TRBJ2-6; TRBD1 aligns across 7 bases. With 6 bases clipped from V and 0 bases from J, the junction kept 8 bases outside the gene matches. CDR1 and CDR2 (germline): SNHLY, FYNNEI. This CDR3 is built from 17 residues. The CDR3 spells CASRDRQGRSGANVLTF. CDR3 coding DNA: TGTGCCAGCAGGGATCGACAGGGTCGCTCTGGGGCCAACGTCCTGACTTTC.

J is TRBJ2-6 and V is TRBV27; possible D gene TRBD1, 6 bases. Germline V gene sequence: CDR1 MNHEY, CDR2 SMNVEV (reference sequence). V was pared by 6 bases and J by 0 bases, with 9 bases between. The length of the CDR3 is 15 residues. The CDR3 nucleotides read TGTGCCAGCAGGTTACAGGGCTCTGGGGCCAACGTCCTGACTTTC. Protein product: CASRLQGSGANVLTF.

This chain joins TRBV7-2 and TRBJ1-5, with no clear D. The CDR3 runs 12 residues. V shed 5 bases and J shed 6 bases, with 8 bases lying between them. The germline CDR1 and CDR2 sequences are SGHTA and FQGNSA. CDR3: CASSRYSQPQHF. The DNA for the CDR3 is TGTGCCAGCAGCCGGTACAGTCAGCCCCAGCATTTT.

The chain combines TRBV6-6 with TRBJ1-2; D remains ambiguous. The CDR3 covers 14 residues. Germline values: CDR1 MNHNY, CDR2 SVGAGI (reference sequence). Trimming removed 5 bases from V and 4 bases from J, with 14 bases in between. The CDR3 region is CASSRTSEGYGYTF. DNA for the CDR3: TGTGCCAGCAGTCGGACGTCAGAGGGCTATGGCTACACCTTC.

The chain is built from TRBV5-1 and TRBJ1-6, with D possibly being TRBD1 (5 bases). The CDR3 consists of 14 residues. Germline loops: CDR1 SGHRS, CDR2 YFSETQ. Trimming cost V 2 bases and J 8 bases, with 11 bases left between them. CDR3 bases: TGCGCCAGCAGCTTCCTAGGGGAGGATTCACCCCTCCACTTT. Translating gives CASSFLGEDSPLHF.

The chain joins TRBV3-1 (or the pseudogene TRBV3-2) to TRBJ2-7; D might be TRBD1 (5 bases). Trimming stripped 4 bases from V and 3 bases from J, with 13 bases between. CDR1 is LGHDT and CDR2 is YNNKEL in the germline V gene (reference sequence). The CDR3 contains 14 residues. This CDR3 is CASSLDSVSYEQYF. In DNA, the CDR3 is TGTGCCAGCAGCCTCGACAGTGTTAGCTACGAGCAGTACTTC.

J is TRBJ2-3 and V is TRBV18, with 10 bases aligning to TRBD1. V was clipped by 4 bases and J by 1 base; unmatched bases: 2. From germline, CDR1 is KGHSH and CDR2 LQKENI. The CDR3 runs to 15 residues. The DNA of the CDR3 is TGTGCCAGCTCACAAGACAGGGGGCGCACAGATACGCAGTATTTT. As protein: CASSQDRGRTDTQYF.

V gene TRBV2 combines with J gene TRBJ2-7, with TRBD1 matching 8 bases. The CDR3 consists of 13 residues. Germline V gene sequence: CDR1 SNHLY, CDR2 FYNNEI. Unmatched junction bases numbered 5, after V lost 10 bases and J lost 0 bases. The CDR3 spells CAITGQGSYEQYF. CDR3 bases: TGTGCCATCACTGGACAGGGCTCCTACGAGCAGTACTTC.

The V call is TRBV6-5, the J call TRBJ1-1, with a possible D match to TRBD1 (5 bases). Deletions cut 3 bases from V and 6 bases from J, with 17 bases between. Per the germline V gene, CDR1 is MNHEY and CDR2 is SVGAGI. The CDR3 totals 15 residues. CDR3 sequence (DNA): TGTGCCAGCAGTTATATAGGTTCCGGGGGTGCTGAAGCTTTCTTT. This codes for CASSYIGSGGAEAFF.

V gene TRBV25-1 combines with J gene TRBJ2-1; TRBD2 might be the D (5 bases). The germline V gene has CDR1 MGHDK and CDR2 SYGVNS. V shed 7 bases and J shed 9 bases, with 10 bases lying between them. The CDR3 has 11 amino acids. In DNA, the CDR3 is TGTGCCAGCACGGACTCAGCTGAGCAGTTCTTC. Translating it yields CASTDSAEQFF.

The V and J genes are TRBV2 and TRBJ1-3; TRBD1 aligns across 10 bases. After removal of 5 bases from V and 4 bases from J, the junction contained 5 bases not matched to a gene. This CDR3 spans 15 amino acids. The germline V gene has CDR1 SNHLY and CDR2 FYNNEI. The CDR3 region is CASSRDRGNGNTIYF. CDR3 nucleotides: TGTGCCAGCAGTCGGGACAGGGGTAACGGAAACACCATATATTTT. The full variable domain, completed using reference TRBV2 and TRBJ1-3, is EPEVTQTPSHQVTQMGQEVILRCVPISNHLYFYWYRQILGQKVEFLVSFYNNEISEKSEIFDDQFSVERPDGSNFTLKIRSTKLEDSAMYFCASSRDRGNGNTIYFGEGSWLTVV.

The chain couples TRBV7-9 to TRBJ1-5; 7 positions match TRBD1. This CDR3 region has 15 residues. Trimming removed 1 base from V and 2 bases from J; junction bases left unmatched: 2. Germline CDR1 is SEHNR and CDR2 is FQNEAQ (reference sequence). The CDR3 here is CASSLEGAGNQPQHF. The CDR3 bases are TGTGCCAGCAGCTTAGAGGGGGCTGGCAATCAGCCCCAGCATTTT. Together with reference TRBV7-9 and TRBJ1-5, the CDR3 gives the full variable domain: DTGVSQNPRHKITKRGQNVTFRCDPISEHNRLYWYRQTLGQGPEFLTYFQNEAQLEKSRLLSDRFSAERPKGSFSTLEIQRTEQGDSAMYLCASSLEGAGNQPQHFGDGTRLSIL.

The chain joins TRBV19 to TRBJ1-5; possible D gene TRBD1, 5 bases. The germline V and J ends were trimmed by 3 bases and 2 bases, with 14 bases remaining between them. The CDR3 is 16 amino acids. In germline, CDR1 is LNHDA, CDR2 SQIVND (reference sequence). CDR3 sequence: CASSMLRQGGNQPQHF. CDR3 nucleotides: TGTGCCAGTAGTATGTTACGGCAGGGTGGCAATCAGCCCCAGCATTTT.

This rearrangement joins TRBV7-9 to TRBJ2-7, with a weak D call TRBD2 (6 bases). CDR1 and CDR2 from the germline V gene are SEHNR and FQNEAQ (reference sequence). This CDR3 spans 12 amino acids. V dropped 5 bases and J dropped 3 bases, with 8 bases sitting between them. Written as DNA, the CDR3 is TGTGCCAGCAGCGGGGGGAGCTACGAGCAGTACGTC. Protein product: CASSGGSYEQYV.

This clone was counted a single time. The rearrangement joins TRBV20-1 to TRBJ2-1; TRBD2 matches 7 bases. Losses at the gene ends were 3 bases for V and 6 bases for J; bases not matched to a gene: 5. This CDR3 is built from 13 residues. The V gene's germline CDR1 is DFQATT and CDR2 SNEGSKA (reference sequence). In DNA form, the CDR3 reads TGCAGTGCTAGTCCTGGACTAGGCAATGAGCAGTTCTTC. As protein: CSASPGLGNEQFF.

The chain employs TRBV2 and TRBJ2-3; D perhaps matches TRBD2 (7 bases). Germline-derived CDR1 and CDR2 are SNHLY and FYNNEI. Trimming took off 4 bases at V and 5 bases at J, with 25 bases between the two ends. This CDR3 has 18 amino acids. The CDR3 coding sequence is TGTGCCAGCAGTGTCCAGGGGAAAGTAGCGGGTTTTATAGATACGCAGTATTTT. Protein sequence: CASSVQGKVAGFIDTQYF.

The chain carries TRBV27 and TRBJ2-1; 10 positions agree with TRBD2. The germline CDR1 and CDR2 sequences are MNHEY and SMNVEV (reference sequence). Trimming cost V 5 bases and J 5 bases; bases outside gene matches: 3. The CDR3 is 14 amino acids. In nucleotides, the CDR3 is TGTGCCAGCAGTAGCGGGGGGGCCAACAATGAGCAGTTCTTC. Protein sequence: CASSSGGANNEQFF.

V and J are TRBV11-2 and TRBJ1-3; D unclear. Germline CDR1 reads SGHAT; CDR2 reads FQNNGV. The CDR3 is 15 amino acids. The V end lost 7 bases, the J end lost 0 bases, and 13 bases lay between the germline ends. CDR3 sequence reads: CASTREPSSGNTIYF. The DNA for the CDR3 is TGTGCCAGCACCCGGGAGCCGAGCTCTGGAAACACCATATATTTT.

The rearrangement uses TRBV3-1 (or the pseudogene TRBV3-2) and TRBJ2-1, with 15 nucleotides matching TRBD2. The CDR3 has 15 amino acids. V dropped 4 bases and J dropped 7; count of bases not matched to a gene: 2. Per germline, CDR1 LGHDT and CDR2 YNNKEL (reference sequence). CDR3 sequence: CASSPGLAGGNEQFF. In nucleotides, the CDR3 is TGTGCCAGCAGCCCCGGACTAGCGGGGGGGAATGAGCAGTTCTTC.